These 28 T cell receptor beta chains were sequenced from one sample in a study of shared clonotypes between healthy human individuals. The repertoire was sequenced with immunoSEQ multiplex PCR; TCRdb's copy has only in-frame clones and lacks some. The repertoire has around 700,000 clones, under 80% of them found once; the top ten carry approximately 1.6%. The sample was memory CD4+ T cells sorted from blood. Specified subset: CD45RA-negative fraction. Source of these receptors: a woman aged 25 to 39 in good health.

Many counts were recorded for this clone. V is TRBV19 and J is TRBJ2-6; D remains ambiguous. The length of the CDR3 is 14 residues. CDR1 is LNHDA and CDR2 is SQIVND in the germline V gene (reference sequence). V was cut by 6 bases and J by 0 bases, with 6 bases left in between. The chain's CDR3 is CASRPSSGANVLTF. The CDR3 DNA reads TGTGCCAGTAGGCCCTCCTCTGGGGCCAACGTCCTGACTTTC.

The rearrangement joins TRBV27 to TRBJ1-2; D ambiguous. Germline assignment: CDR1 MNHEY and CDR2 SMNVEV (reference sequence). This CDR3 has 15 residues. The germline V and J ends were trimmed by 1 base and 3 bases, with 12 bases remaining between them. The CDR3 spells CASSLYPGSHYGYTF. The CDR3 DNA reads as TGTGCCAGCAGTTTATACCCGGGGTCCCACTATGGCTACACCTTC.

The CDR3 region is CASSTGTTHNEQFF. CDR3 DNA sequence: TGCGCCAGCAGCACGGGGACAACTCACAATGAGCAGTTCTTC. The rearrangement joins TRBV5-1 to TRBJ2-1; TRBD1 is a possible D gene (6 bases). V lost 4 bases, J lost 5 bases, and 13 bases lay in between. CDR1 is SGHRS and CDR2 is YFSETQ in the germline V gene. This CDR3 is built from 14 residues. The full variable domain, rest sourced from reference TRBV5-1 and TRBJ2-1, is KAGVTQTPRYLIKTRGQQVTLSCSPISGHRSVSWYQQTPGQGLQFLFEYFSETQRNKGNFPGRFSGRQFSNSRSEMNVSTLELGDSALYLCASSTGTTHNEQFFGPGTRLTVL.

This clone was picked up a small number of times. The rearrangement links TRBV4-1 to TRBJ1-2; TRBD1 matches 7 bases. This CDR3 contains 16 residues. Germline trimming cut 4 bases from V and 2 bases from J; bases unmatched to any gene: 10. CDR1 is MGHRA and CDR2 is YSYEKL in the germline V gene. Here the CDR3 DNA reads TGCGCCAGCAGCCCGCCCGGGACAGCCATCAACTATGGCTACACCTTC. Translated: CASSPPGTAINYGYTF.

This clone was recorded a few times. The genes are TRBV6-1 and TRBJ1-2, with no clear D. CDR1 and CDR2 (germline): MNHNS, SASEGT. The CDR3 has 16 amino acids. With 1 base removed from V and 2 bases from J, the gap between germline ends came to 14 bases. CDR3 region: CASSEVGSQRNYGYTF. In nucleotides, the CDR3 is TGTGCCAGCAGTGAAGTGGGTTCACAGAGAAACTATGGCTACACCTTC.

The DNA of the CDR3 is TGTGCCAGCAGTCTTCCATTCCGTAACCAAGAGACCCAGTACTTC. It is translated as CASSLPFRNQETQYF. The chain is built from TRBV28 and TRBJ2-5; D is undetermined. Trimming left V 5 bases short and J 0 bases short, with 13 bases between. Germline loops: CDR1 MDHEN, CDR2 SYDVKM. CDR3 length: 15 amino acids.

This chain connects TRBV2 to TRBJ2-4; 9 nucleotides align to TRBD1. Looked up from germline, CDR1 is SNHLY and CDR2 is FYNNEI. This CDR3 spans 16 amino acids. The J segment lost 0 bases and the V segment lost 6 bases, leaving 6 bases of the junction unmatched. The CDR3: CASSGDRALAKNIQYF. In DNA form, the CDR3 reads TGTGCCAGCAGCGGGGACAGGGCACTAGCCAAAAACATTCAGTACTTC.

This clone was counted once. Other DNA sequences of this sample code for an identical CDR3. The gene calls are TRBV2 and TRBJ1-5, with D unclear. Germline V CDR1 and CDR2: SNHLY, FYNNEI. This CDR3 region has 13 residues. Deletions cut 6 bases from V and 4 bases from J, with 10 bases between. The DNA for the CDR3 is TGTGCCAGCAGCGGAGTGGGGAATCAGCCCCAGCATTTT. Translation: CASSGVGNQPQHF.

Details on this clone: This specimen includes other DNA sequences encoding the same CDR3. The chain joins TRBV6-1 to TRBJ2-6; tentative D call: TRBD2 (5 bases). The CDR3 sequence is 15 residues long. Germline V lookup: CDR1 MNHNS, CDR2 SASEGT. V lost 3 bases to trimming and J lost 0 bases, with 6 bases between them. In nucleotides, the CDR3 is TGTGCCAGCAGTGACCGGGGCTCTGGGGCCAACGTCCTGACTTTC. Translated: CASSDRGSGANVLTF.

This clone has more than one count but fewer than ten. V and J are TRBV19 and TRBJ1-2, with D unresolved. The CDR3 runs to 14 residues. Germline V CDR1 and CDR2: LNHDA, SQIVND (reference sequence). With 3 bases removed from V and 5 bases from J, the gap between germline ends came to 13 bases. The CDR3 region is CASSIYRAEYGYTF. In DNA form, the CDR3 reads TGTGCCAGTAGTATTTATAGGGCAGAGTATGGCTACACCTTC.

CDR3 amino acids: CASSEGTEQYF. In DNA form, the CDR3 reads TGCGCCAGCAGTGAAGGGACTGAGCAGTACTTC. This chain joins TRBV10-1 and TRBJ2-7, with D perhaps TRBD2 (6 bases). This CDR3 comprises 11 residues. The germline CDR1 and CDR2 sequences are WNHNN and SYGVQD (reference sequence). The V gene lost 3 bases and the J gene lost 7 bases, with 7 bases spanning the gap.

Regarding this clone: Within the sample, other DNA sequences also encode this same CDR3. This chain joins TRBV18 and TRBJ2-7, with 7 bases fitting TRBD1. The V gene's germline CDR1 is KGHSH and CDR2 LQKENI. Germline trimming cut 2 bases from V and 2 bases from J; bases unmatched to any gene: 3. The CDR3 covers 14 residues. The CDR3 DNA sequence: TGTGCCAGCTCACCAAGACAGGGCACCTACGAGCAGTACTTC. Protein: CASSPRQGTYEQYF.

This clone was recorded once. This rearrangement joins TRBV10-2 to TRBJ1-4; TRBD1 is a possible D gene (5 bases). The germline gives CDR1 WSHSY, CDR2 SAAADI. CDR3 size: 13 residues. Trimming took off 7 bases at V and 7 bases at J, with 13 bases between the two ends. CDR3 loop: CASTASGGEKLFF. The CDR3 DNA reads TGCGCCAGCACCGCTTCGGGGGGTGAAAAACTGTTTTTT.

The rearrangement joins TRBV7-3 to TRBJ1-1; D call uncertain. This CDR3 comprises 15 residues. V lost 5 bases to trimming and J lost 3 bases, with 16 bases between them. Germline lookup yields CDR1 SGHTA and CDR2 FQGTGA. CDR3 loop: CASSPRGGWDTEAFF. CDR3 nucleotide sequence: TGTGCCAGCAGCCCTCGGGGTGGGTGGGACACTGAAGCTTTCTTT. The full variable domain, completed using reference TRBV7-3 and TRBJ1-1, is GAGVSQTPSNKVTEKGKYVELRCDPISGHTALYWYRQSLGQGPEFLIYFQGTGAADDSGLPNDRFFAVRPEGSVSTLKIQRTERGDSAVYLCASSPRGGWDTEAFFGQGTRLTVV.

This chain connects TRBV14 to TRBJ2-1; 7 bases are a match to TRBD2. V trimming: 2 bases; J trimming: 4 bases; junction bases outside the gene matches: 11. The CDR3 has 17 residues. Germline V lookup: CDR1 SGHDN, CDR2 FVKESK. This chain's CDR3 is CASSQTFSSGFYNEQFF. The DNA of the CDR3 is TGTGCCAGCAGCCAAACCTTCTCTAGCGGATTTTACAATGAGCAGTTCTTC.

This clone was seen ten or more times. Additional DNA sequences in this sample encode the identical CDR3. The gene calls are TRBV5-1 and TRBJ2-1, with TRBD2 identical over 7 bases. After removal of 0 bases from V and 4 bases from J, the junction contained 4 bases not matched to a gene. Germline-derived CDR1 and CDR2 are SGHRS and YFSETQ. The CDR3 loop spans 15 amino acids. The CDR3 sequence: CASSLASGNYNEQFF. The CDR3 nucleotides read TGCGCCAGCAGCTTGGCTAGCGGCAATTACAATGAGCAGTTCTTC.

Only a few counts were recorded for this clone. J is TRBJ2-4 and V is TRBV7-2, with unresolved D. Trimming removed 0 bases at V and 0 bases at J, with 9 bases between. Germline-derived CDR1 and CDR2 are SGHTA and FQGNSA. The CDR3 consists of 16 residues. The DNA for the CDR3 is TGTGCCAGCAGCTTAGCGCGGCAACTAGCCAAAAACATTCAGTACTTC. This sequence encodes CASSLARQLAKNIQYF.

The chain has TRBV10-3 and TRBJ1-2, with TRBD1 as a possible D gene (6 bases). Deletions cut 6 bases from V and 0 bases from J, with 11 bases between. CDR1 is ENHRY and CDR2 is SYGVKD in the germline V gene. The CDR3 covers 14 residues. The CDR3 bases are TGTGCCATCAGAACACAGGGTTCTAACTATGGCTACACCTTC. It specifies CAIRTQGSNYGYTF.

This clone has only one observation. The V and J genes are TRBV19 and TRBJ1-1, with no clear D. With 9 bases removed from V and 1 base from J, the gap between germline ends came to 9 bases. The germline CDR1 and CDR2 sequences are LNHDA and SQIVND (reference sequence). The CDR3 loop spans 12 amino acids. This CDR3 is CASGGPNTEAFF. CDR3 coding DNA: TGTGCCAGCGGAGGACCGAACACTGAAGCTTTCTTT. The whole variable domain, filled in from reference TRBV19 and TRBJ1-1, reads DGGITQSPKYLFRKEGQNVTLSCEQNLNHDAMYWYRQDPGQGLRLIYYSQIVNDFQKGDIAEGYSVSREKKESFPLTVTSAQKNPTAFYLCASGGPNTEAFFGQGTRLTVV.

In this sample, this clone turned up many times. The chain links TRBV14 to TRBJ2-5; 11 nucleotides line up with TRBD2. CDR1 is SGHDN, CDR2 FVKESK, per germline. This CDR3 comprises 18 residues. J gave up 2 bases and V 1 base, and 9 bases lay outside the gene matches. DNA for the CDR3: TGTGCCAGCAGCCAAGGGTCCGGGACTAGCGGCCAGCAAGAGACCCAGTACTTC. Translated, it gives CASSQGSGTSGQQETQYF.

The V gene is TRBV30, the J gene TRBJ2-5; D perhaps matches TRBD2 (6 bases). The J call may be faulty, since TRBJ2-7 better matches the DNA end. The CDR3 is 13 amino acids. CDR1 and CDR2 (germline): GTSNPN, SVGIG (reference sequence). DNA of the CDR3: TGTGCCTGGAGACGGGGGACGACTACCGAGCAGTACTTC. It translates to CAWRRGTTTEQYF.

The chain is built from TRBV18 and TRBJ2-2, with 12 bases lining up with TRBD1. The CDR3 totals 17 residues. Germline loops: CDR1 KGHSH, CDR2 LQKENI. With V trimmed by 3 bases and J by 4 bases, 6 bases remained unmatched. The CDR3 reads CASSPPGQGAVTGELFF. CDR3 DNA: TGTGCCAGCTCACCTCCGGGACAGGGGGCTGTCACCGGGGAGCTGTTTTTT.

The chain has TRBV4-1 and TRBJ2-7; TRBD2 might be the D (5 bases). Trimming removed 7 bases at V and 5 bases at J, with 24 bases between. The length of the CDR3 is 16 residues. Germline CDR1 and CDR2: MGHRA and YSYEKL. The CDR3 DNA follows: TGCGCCAGCAACCCCGTTGTGACTACTCAACCCCACGAGCAGTACTTC. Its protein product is CASNPVVTTQPHEQYF.

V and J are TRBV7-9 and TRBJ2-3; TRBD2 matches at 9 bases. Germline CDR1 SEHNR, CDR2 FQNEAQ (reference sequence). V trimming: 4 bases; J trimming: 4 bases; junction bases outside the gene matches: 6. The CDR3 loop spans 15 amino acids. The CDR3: CASSYSGRVPDTQYF. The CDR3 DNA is TGTGCCAGCAGCTATAGCGGGAGAGTCCCAGATACGCAGTATTTT.

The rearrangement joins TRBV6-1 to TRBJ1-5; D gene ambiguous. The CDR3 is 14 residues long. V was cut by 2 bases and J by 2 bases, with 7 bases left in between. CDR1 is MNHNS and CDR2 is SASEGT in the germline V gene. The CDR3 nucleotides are TGTGCCAGCAGTGAATTGTTGGGCAATCAGCCCCAGCATTTT. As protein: CASSELLGNQPQHF.

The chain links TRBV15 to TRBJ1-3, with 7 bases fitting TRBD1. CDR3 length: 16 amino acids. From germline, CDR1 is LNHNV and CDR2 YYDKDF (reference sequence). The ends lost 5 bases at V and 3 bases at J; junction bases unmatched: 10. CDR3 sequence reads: CATSWGRGLVGNTIYF. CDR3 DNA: TGTGCCACCAGCTGGGGGAGGGGGCTGGTTGGAAACACCATATATTTT. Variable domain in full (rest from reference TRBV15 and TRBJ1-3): DAMVIQNPRYQVTQFGKPVTLSCSQTLNHNVMYWYQQKSSQAPKLLFHYYDKDFNNEADTPDNFQSRRPNTSFCFLDIRSPGLGDTAMYLCATSWGRGLVGNTIYFGEGSWLTVV.

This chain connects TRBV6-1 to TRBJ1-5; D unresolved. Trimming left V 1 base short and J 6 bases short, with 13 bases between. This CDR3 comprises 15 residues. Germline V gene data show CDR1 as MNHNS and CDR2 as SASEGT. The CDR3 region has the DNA TGTGCCAGCAGTGAAGTCACGGGGTTGGTTCAGCCCCAGCATTTT. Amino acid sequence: CASSEVTGLVQPQHF.

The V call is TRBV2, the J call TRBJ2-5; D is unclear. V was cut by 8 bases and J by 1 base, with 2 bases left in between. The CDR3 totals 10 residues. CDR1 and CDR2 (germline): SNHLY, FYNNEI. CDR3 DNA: TGTGCCAGCGCCCAAGAGACCCAGTACTTC. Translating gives CASAQETQYF. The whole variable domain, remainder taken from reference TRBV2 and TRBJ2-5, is EPEVTQTPSHQVTQMGQEVILRCVPISNHLYFYWYRQILGQKVEFLVSFYNNEISEKSEIFDDQFSVERPDGSNFTLKIRSTKLEDSAMYFCASAQETQYFGPGTRLLVL.